This TCR beta chain was observed in a study of blood T cell repertoires in COVID-19. About the study: PBMCs, B-cell-depleted T cells, or T cells provided the cDNA or gDNA that made up the material.

Using immunoSEQ multiplex PCR, the repertoire was profiled, and TCRdb retains in-frame clones only, with some absent. The data hold 200,000 to 250,000 clones, with 86% observed a single time. A single count supports this clone. The CDR3 contains 12 residues. Trimming took 10 bases from V and 5 from J, leaving 14 bases between them. This clonotype was sampled from an elderly man with acute or convalescent COVID-19. V and J are TRBV12-3 or TRBV12-4 and TRBJ2-5, with D possibly matching TRBD1 (6 bases). The specimen was peripheral blood. CDR3 bases: TGTGCCACACAGGGTCTGGAGGAGACCCAGTACTTC. Translation: CATQGLEETQYF.